This T cell receptor beta chain was identified in a study of blood T cell repertoires in COVID-19. Study information: Donors in the United States, Italy and Spain gave samples during acute or convalescent COVID-19.

This study enrolled people aged about 18 to 100 from roughly 24 US geographic areas. Participants' reported clinical history set cohort assignment. There are 14 residues in the CDR3. J was trimmed by 3 bases and V by 4 bases; bases with no gene match: 5. Germline V CDR1 and CDR2: SGHRS, YFSETQ. Assay: immunoSEQ multiplex PCR; the TCRdb copy retains only in-frame clones and omits some. The top ten hold 3% to 4.5% of the sample, which has about 240,000 clones, about four fifths seen once. Sequencing was carried out using PBMCs or T cells enriched from blood (not recorded which). This receptor was identified in a woman aged 40 to 50 who had been exposed to COVID-19. The chain couples TRBV5-1 to TRBJ1-2, with 8 bases lining up with TRBD1. CDR3 amino acids: CASSKTQGDYGYTF. In DNA, the CDR3 is TGCGCCAGCAGCAAAACACAGGGGGACTATGGCTACACCTTC.